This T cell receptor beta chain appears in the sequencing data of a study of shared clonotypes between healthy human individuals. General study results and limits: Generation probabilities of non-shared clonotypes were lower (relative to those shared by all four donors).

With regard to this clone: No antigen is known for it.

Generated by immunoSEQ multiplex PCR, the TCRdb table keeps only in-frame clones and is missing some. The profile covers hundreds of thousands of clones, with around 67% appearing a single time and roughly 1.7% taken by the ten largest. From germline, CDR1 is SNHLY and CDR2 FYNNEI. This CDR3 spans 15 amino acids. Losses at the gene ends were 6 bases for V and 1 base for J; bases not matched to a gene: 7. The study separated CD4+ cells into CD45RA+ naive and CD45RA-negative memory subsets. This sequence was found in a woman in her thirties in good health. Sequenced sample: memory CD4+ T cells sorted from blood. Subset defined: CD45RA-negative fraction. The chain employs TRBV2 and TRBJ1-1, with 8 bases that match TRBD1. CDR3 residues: CASRKQGVKNTEAFF. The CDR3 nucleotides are TGTGCCAGCAGGAAACAGGGGGTAAAGAACACTGAAGCTTTCTTT.